This TCR beta chain was captured by sequencing in a study of T cell repertoires in cytomegalovirus infection (dated by TCRdb to about 2019). Study-level background: Donor HLA type was relevant to the analysis, because carriage of CMV infection together with the matching HLA type was indicated by public TCR beta signatures. On the study overall, not on this receptor specifically: The ex vivo response was dominated by HLA-C-restricted CMV-specific TCR beta clonotypes, which also provided the single most frequent clonotype in two of eight donors. Cumulative frequency of public TCR beta family members discriminated carriers of CMV infection plus the relevant HLA type in this cohort and an independent approximately 400-donor cohort.

The germline V gene sets CDR1 to MDHEN and CDR2 to SYDVKM. The CDR3 holds 16 amino acids from the cysteine to the phenylalanine. Just the 48-base CDR3 DNA is kept, in frame starting at base 1. From V the trimming removes 5 bases and from J it removes 7 bases, while the gene matches leave 12 bases of the junction unaccounted for. Only a few counts were recorded for this clonotype. Its antigen remains undetermined. No much larger clone is present one base from it, and per-base qualities are unavailable. Sequencing was performed on an Illumina HiSeq 1500. TCRdb itself trimmed the public reads at Q25 with fastp, ran MiXCR and retained productive beta chains. Each entry merges the rows of one CDR3 protein and shows their most common DNA and genes. This sample has around 290,000 distinct CDR3 sequences in its table, and roughly a quarter of those were observed once. 14% of the sample is in the top ten clones.

The clonotype originates from a human donor in good health (CMV status not recorded). Some clones in this sample may be carry-over from other donors' samples. The sequence is built from TRBV28 and TRBJ1-1; the junction holds 11 bases that match TRBD1. The sequencing sample was made of PBMCs. The CDR3: CASSIGQGAGLSEAFF. The DNA sequence is as follows: TGTGCCAGCAGTATTGGACAGGGGGCGGGTCTGAGTGAAGCTTTCTTT. The CDR3, completed at both ends by the reference TRBV28 and TRBJ1-1 genes, gives the full variable domain DVKVTQSSRYLVKRTGEKVFLECVQDMDHENMFWYRQDPGLGLRLIYFSYDVKMKEKGDIPEGYSVSREKKERFSLILESASTNQTSMYLCASSIGQGAGLSEAFFGQGTRLTVV.